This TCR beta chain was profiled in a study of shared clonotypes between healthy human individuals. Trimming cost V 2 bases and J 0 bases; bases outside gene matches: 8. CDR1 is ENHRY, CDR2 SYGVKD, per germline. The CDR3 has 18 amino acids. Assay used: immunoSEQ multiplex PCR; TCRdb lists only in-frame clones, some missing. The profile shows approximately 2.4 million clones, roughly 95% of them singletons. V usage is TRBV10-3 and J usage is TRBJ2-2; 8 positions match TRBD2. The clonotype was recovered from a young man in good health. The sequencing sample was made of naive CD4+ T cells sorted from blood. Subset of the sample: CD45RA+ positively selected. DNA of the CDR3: TGTGCCATCAGTGAGCCGCGGGGGGCCCTTTCGAACACCGGGGAGCTGTTTTTT. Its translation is CAISEPRGALSNTGELFF.